Each of the 17 T cell receptor beta chains below was sequenced from the same sample in a study of T cell responses to AZD1222 COVID-19 vaccine. The method was immunoSEQ multiplex PCR; TCRdb's version includes in-frame clones alone and lacks a portion of them. This sample has approximately 170,000 clones, with more than 85% found just once. The source was peripheral blood, collected on day 0 of AZD1222 vaccination. All receptors derive from an adult in good health.

The chain combines TRBV3-1 (or the pseudogene TRBV3-2) with TRBJ2-3, with 8 bases fitting TRBD1. The CDR3 contains 14 residues. The germline CDR1 and CDR2 sequences are LGHDT and YNNKEL (reference sequence). Germline trimming cut 1 base from V and 3 bases from J; bases unmatched to any gene: 0. CDR3 sequence reads: CASSQGTGTDTQYF. CDR3 nucleotides: TGTGCCAGCAGCCAAGGGACAGGGACAGATACGCAGTATTTT.

V usage is TRBV15 and J usage is TRBJ2-1, with D uncertain. The germline V and J ends were trimmed by 0 bases and 6 bases, with 9 bases remaining between them. The germline CDR1 and CDR2 sequences are LNHNV and YYDKDF (reference sequence). There are 14 residues in the CDR3. CDR3 DNA sequence: TGTGCCACCAGCAGAGAGTATGGTGCCAATGAGCAGTTCTTC. Translating gives CATSREYGANEQFF.

V gene TRBV2 combines with J gene TRBJ2-1; possible D gene TRBD2, 7 bases. The V gene's germline CDR1 is SNHLY and CDR2 FYNNEI. The CDR3 totals 17 residues. V was clipped by 7 bases and J by 4 bases, with 23 bases between them. CDR3 coding DNA: TGTGCCAGCAAGGGGGTAACGGGTCTAGCGGTTTACAATGAGCAGTTCTTC. Its translation: CASKGVTGLAVYNEQFF.

The chain has TRBV28 and TRBJ1-2; unclear D gene. CDR1 is MDHEN, CDR2 SYDVKM, per germline. This CDR3 has 14 amino acids. V lost 4 bases and J 4 bases, leaving 13 bases between the germline ends. The CDR3 loop reads CASSSLEVAYGYTF. CDR3 nucleotide sequence: TGTGCCAGCAGTTCTCTGGAGGTCGCCTATGGCTACACCTTC.

This clone was found once. The chain joins TRBV4-3 to TRBJ1-5, with 9 bases aligning to TRBD1. From germline, CDR1 is LGHNA and CDR2 YSLEER. V lost 0 bases and J lost 7; bases outside the gene matches: 1. This CDR3 comprises 14 residues. CDR3 nucleotide sequence: TGCGCCAGCAGCCAAGAAACAGGGGGCCAGCCCCAGCATTTT. Its translation is CASSQETGGQPQHF.

The chain combines TRBV10-3 with TRBJ2-5; D unresolved. Per the germline V gene, CDR1 is ENHRY and CDR2 is SYGVKD. V lost 7 bases and J lost 7, with 19 bases in between. The CDR3 totals 14 residues. CDR3 region: CAINRILGRRTQYF. DNA for the CDR3: TGTGCCATCAACCGAATTTTGGGTCGAAGGACCCAGTACTTC.

The chain employs TRBV9 and TRBJ2-3; 13 positions match TRBD2. The CDR3 is 14 residues long. CDR1 is SGDLS and CDR2 is YYNGEE in the germline V gene. V shed 6 bases and J 5 bases; nucleotides not matched to a gene: 3. CDR3 sequence reads: CASTGLAGVDTQYF. The CDR3 coding sequence is TGTGCCAGCACCGGACTAGCGGGAGTAGATACGCAGTATTTT.

The J gene is TRBJ1-2, the V gene TRBV20-1; no definite D call. This CDR3 region has 11 residues. Germline CDR1 and CDR2: DFQATT and SNEGSKA (reference sequence). With 3 bases removed from V and 4 bases from J, the gap between germline ends came to 6 bases. CDR3: CSASTSYGYTF. Here the CDR3 DNA reads TGCAGTGCTAGCACCAGCTATGGCTACACCTTC.

The chain has TRBV7-3 and TRBJ2-2; 9 bases line up with TRBD1. Germline V gene data show CDR1 as SGHTA and CDR2 as FQGTGA. The CDR3 runs to 17 residues. Germline trimming cut 4 bases from V and 6 bases from J; bases unmatched to any gene: 12. The CDR3 reads CASSSQPTGQGPGELFF. The CDR3 nucleotides are TGTGCCAGCAGCTCACAACCGACGGGACAGGGACCCGGGGAGCTGTTTTTT.

This chain joins TRBV9 and TRBJ2-7; 7 nucleotides agree with TRBD2. The CDR3 has 15 residues. From germline, CDR1 is SGDLS and CDR2 YYNGEE. V was pared by 0 bases and J by 2 bases, with 5 bases of the junction left unmatched. The DNA of the CDR3 is TGTGCCAGCAGCGTAGGACTAGCCCTTACCTACGAGCAGTACTTC. This codes for CASSVGLALTYEQYF.

The rearrangement joins TRBV5-1 to TRBJ2-1, with 12 bases identical to TRBD2. The CDR3 loop spans 17 amino acids. With V trimmed by 5 bases and J by 0 bases, 6 bases remained unmatched. CDR1 SGHRS and CDR2 YFSETQ come from the germline V gene. CDR3 coding DNA: TGCGCCAGCAGACTAGCGGGAGGCCCTTACTCCTACAATGAGCAGTTCTTC. This codes for CASRLAGGPYSYNEQFF.

The gene calls are TRBV4-1 and TRBJ2-7, with 9 bases fitting TRBD2. This CDR3 has 13 amino acids. From germline, CDR1 is MGHRA and CDR2 YSYEKL. The junction had 5 bases not matched to a gene; V was cut back by 5 bases and J by 6 bases. The CDR3 sequence is CASSGTSSTEQYF. The CDR3 bases are TGCGCCAGCAGCGGGACTAGCTCCACCGAGCAGTACTTC.

The chain combines TRBV6-5 with TRBJ1-1; D is unresolved. This CDR3 comprises 12 residues. The V end lost 7 bases, the J end lost 4 bases, and 10 bases lay between the germline ends. The germline CDR1 and CDR2 sequences are MNHEY and SVGAGI. DNA for the CDR3: TGTGCCAGCACCCCGGGCTTCACTGAAGCTTTCTTT. Translation: CASTPGFTEAFF.

V and J are TRBV5-8 and TRBJ1-6; D gene ambiguous. The CDR3 runs to 17 residues. Germline loops: CDR1 SGHTS, CDR2 YDEGEE. Trimming took off 0 bases at V and 0 bases at J, with 10 bases between the two ends. For the CDR3, the DNA is TGTGCCAGCAGCTTGGCCGAGGGCAGCTCCTATAATTCACCCCTCCACTTT. It is translated as CASSLAEGSSYNSPLHF.

J is TRBJ1-6 and V is TRBV19; D ambiguous. The CDR3 extends over 13 amino acids. Trimming cost V 5 bases and J 7 bases, with 9 bases left between them. The germline V gene encodes CDR1 LNHDA and CDR2 SQIVND (reference sequence). This chain's CDR3 is CASSPGPNSPLHF. The CDR3, as DNA: TGTGCCAGTAGTCCCGGTCCAAATTCACCCCTCCACTTT.

The chain recombines TRBV7-9 with TRBJ1-1; D is ambiguous. The CDR3 covers 12 residues. The V and J ends lost 2 bases and 7 bases respectively, with 8 bases between them. CDR1 and CDR2 (germline): SEHNR, FQNEAQ (reference sequence). The CDR3 nucleotides are TGTGCCAGCAGCTTACCTCGGGGTGAAGCTTTCTTT. It specifies CASSLPRGEAFF.

This chain uses TRBV27 with TRBJ2-7; 9 bases are a match to TRBD2. The CDR3 spans 15 residues. V gave up 2 bases and J gave up 2 bases; unmatched junction bases: 4. CDR1 is MNHEY, CDR2 SMNVEV, per germline (reference sequence). The CDR3 nucleotides read TGTGCCAGCAGTTTAAGACTAGCGGTACCCTACGAGCAGTACTTC. Residues: CASSLRLAVPYEQYF.